A single sample gave rise to the 28 T cell receptor beta chains below, sequenced in a study of blood T cell repertoires in COVID-19. The assay was immunoSEQ multiplex PCR, and TCRdb's table has in-frame clones only and misses some. The sample includes just over 300,000 clones, roughly 87% of them seen just once. The sample was PBMCs or T cells enriched from blood (not recorded which). The source is a young woman who had recovered from COVID-19.

The CDR3 DNA sequence: TGTGCCAGCAGCGGAACAGGGAGACATAATTCACCCCTCCACTTT. Translated: CASSGTGRHNSPLHF. The chain uses TRBV7-2 and TRBJ1-6, with D perhaps matching TRBD1 (6 bases). Germline loops: CDR1 SGHTA, CDR2 FQGNSA. The CDR3 consists of 15 residues. V was trimmed by 5 bases and J by 5 bases, leaving 13 bases between them.

The J gene is TRBJ1-5, the V gene TRBV5-1, with unresolved D. Germline V lookup: CDR1 SGHRS, CDR2 YFSETQ. CDR3 length equals 13 residues. V shed 2 bases and J shed 5 bases, with 8 bases lying between them. The CDR3 DNA sequence: TGCGCCAGCAGCTTTATCGGGGATCAGCCCCAGCATTTT. Translated, it gives CASSFIGDQPQHF.

Only a few counts were recorded for this clone. This sequence joins TRBV4-1 and TRBJ1-1; TRBD1 is a possible D gene (6 bases). Per germline, CDR1 MGHRA and CDR2 YSYEKL. This CDR3 contains 15 residues. V dropped 6 bases and J dropped 4 bases, with 18 bases sitting between them. The CDR3 DNA follows: TGCGCCAGCAGAAAAGGGCCAGGGGAGGGCACTGAAGCTTTCTTT. This codes for CASRKGPGEGTEAFF.

This rearrangement joins TRBV27 to TRBJ2-2; 7 bases map to TRBD2. The junction had 14 bases not matched to a gene; V was cut back by 3 bases and J by 4 bases. Looked up from germline, CDR1 is MNHEY and CDR2 is SMNVEV (reference sequence). The CDR3 consists of 18 residues. The CDR3, as DNA: TGTGCCAGCAGTTTCTCAGTGGCGGGAGTGTCGTCCACCGGGGAGCTGTTTTTT. Translated: CASSFSVAGVSSTGELFF.

This chain uses TRBV19 with TRBJ1-1, with a possible D match to TRBD1 (6 bases). V dropped 7 bases and J dropped 11 bases, with 14 bases sitting between them. Germline CDR1 reads LNHDA; CDR2 reads SQIVND (reference sequence). The CDR3 length is 11 residues. CDR3 protein: CASMRDIWAFF. The CDR3 DNA reads TGTGCCAGTATGAGGGACATCTGGGCTTTCTTT.

Turning to this clone: Other DNA sequences in the same sample also yield this CDR3. This chain links TRBV28 with TRBJ1-2, with a weak D call TRBD1 (5 bases). Germline V gives CDR1 MDHEN, CDR2 SYDVKM. Trimming removed 4 bases from V and 7 bases from J, with 16 bases in between. The CDR3 loop spans 14 amino acids. CDR3 bases: TGTGCCAGCAGTTCCCCCGGCCAGGGAGGTGGCTACACCTTC. Translation: CASSSPGQGGGYTF.

This clone was recorded a few times. The gene calls are TRBV2 and TRBJ1-5, with 8 bases that match TRBD1. J lost 4 bases, V lost 1 base, and 9 bases had no gene match. Germline V gives CDR1 SNHLY, CDR2 FYNNEI. This CDR3 contains 17 residues. For the CDR3, the DNA is TGTGCCAGCAGTGAAGTCGGACAGGGTTTTTTGAATCAGCCCCAGCATTTT. It translates to CASSEVGQGFLNQPQHF.

This clone was found a few times. The rearrangement joins TRBV5-1 to TRBJ2-2; D may be TRBD2 (5 bases). This CDR3 spans 12 amino acids. V lost 6 bases and J lost 5, with 8 bases in between. Germline-derived CDR1 and CDR2 are SGHRS and YFSETQ. CDR3 DNA: TGCGCCAGCAACGAGGGAACCGGGGAGCTGTTTTTT. Residues: CASNEGTGELFF.

The chain employs TRBV7-9 and TRBJ1-4; D possibly corresponds to TRBD1 (6 bases). The germline CDR1 and CDR2 sequences are SEHNR and FQNEAQ (reference sequence). The germline V and J ends were trimmed by 11 bases and 5 bases, with 15 bases remaining between them. CDR3 length: 13 residues. The CDR3 loop is CAVPDRENEKLFF. The CDR3 bases are TGTGCCGTCCCGGACAGAGAAAATGAAAAACTGTTTTTT.

The rearrangement links TRBV7-2 to TRBJ1-4; 7 nucleotides line up with TRBD1. V dropped 4 bases and J dropped 10; count of bases not matched to a gene: 18. The CDR3 loop spans 17 amino acids. Germline V lookup: CDR1 SGHTA, CDR2 FQGNSA. As DNA, the CDR3 is TGTGCCAGCAGCTCCAACCCACGACAGGGCCCATTTGTAAAACTGTTTTTT. Translated: CASSSNPRQGPFVKLFF.

This sequence joins TRBV29-1 and TRBJ1-1; possible D gene TRBD1, 5 bases. This CDR3 contains 11 residues. CDR1 is SQVTM, CDR2 ANQGSEA, per germline. With 5 bases removed from V and 5 bases from J, the gap between germline ends came to 9 bases. In nucleotides, the CDR3 is TGCAGCGTTCAGGGTGCGACTGAAGCTTTCTTT. Translating gives CSVQGATEAFF.

The chain joins TRBV19 to TRBJ1-2; TRBD1 is a possible D gene (5 bases). The CDR3 extends over 13 amino acids. In germline, CDR1 is LNHDA, CDR2 SQIVND (reference sequence). The V and J ends lost 6 bases and 4 bases respectively, with 12 bases between them. The CDR3 sequence: CASSRQTAYGYTF. CDR3 nucleotides: TGTGCCAGTAGCCGACAGACCGCCTATGGCTACACCTTC. The variable domain in full, with the rest retrieved from reference TRBV19 and TRBJ1-2, is DGGITQSPKYLFRKEGQNVTLSCEQNLNHDAMYWYRQDPGQGLRLIYYSQIVNDFQKGDIAEGYSVSREKKESFPLTVTSAQKNPTAFYLCASSRQTAYGYTFGSGTRLTVV.

The V call is TRBV7-4, the J call TRBJ1-2, with 7 bases identical to TRBD1. Losses at the gene ends were 4 bases for V and 11 bases for J; bases not matched to a gene: 16. The CDR3 is made up of 15 amino acids. From germline, CDR1 is SGHVT and CDR2 SQSDAQ. This CDR3 is CASSSQGERGSGYTF. The CDR3 DNA reads as TGTGCCAGCAGCTCTCAGGGGGAGAGGGGATCAGGGTACACCTTC.

The rearrangement uses TRBV7-2 and TRBJ2-4, with D possibly TRBD1 on 5 matching bases. CDR1 is SGHTA and CDR2 is FQGNSA in the germline V gene. Trimming cost V 2 bases and J 9 bases, with 14 bases left between them. CDR3 length equals 14 residues. The CDR3, as DNA: TGTGCCAGCAGCTTATGGGGCTCAGATTTCATTCAGTACTTC. It specifies CASSLWGSDFIQYF.

V gene TRBV6-5 combines with J gene TRBJ1-2; TRBD1 matches at 10 bases. Trimming cost V 0 bases and J 6 bases; bases outside gene matches: 1. The length of the CDR3 is 14 residues. Germline lookup yields CDR1 MNHEY and CDR2 SVGAGI. CDR3 amino acids: CASSYSDRGDGYTF. CDR3 in DNA: TGTGCCAGCAGTTACTCGGACAGGGGGGATGGCTACACCTTC.

The CDR3 region has the DNA TGTGCCAGCAGCGTAGCCCCGGGAACTAATGAGCAGTTCTTC. Translated: CASSVAPGTNEQFF. This chain connects TRBV9 to TRBJ2-1, with a tentative D call TRBD2 (5 bases). Looked up from germline, CDR1 is SGDLS and CDR2 is YYNGEE. This CDR3 region has 14 residues. V was cut by 0 bases and J by 7 bases, with 11 bases left in between.

The chain is built from TRBV4-3 and TRBJ2-6; perhaps TRBD1 as D (5 bases). V was clipped by 4 bases and J by 2 bases, with 21 bases between them. Germline CDR1 reads LGHNA; CDR2 reads YSLEER. The CDR3 is 19 residues long. CDR3 sequence reads: CASSRLEMTVLAGANVLTF. DNA of the CDR3: TGCGCCAGCAGCCGATTAGAAATGACAGTCCTAGCTGGGGCCAACGTCCTGACTTTC.

V is TRBV6-5 and J is TRBJ1-3; D not certain. This CDR3 is 16 amino acids long. Germline V gene lookup returns CDR1 MNHEY and CDR2 SVGAGI. V shed 2 bases and J shed 4 bases, with 15 bases lying between them. The CDR3: CASSYRGLALGNTIYF. The CDR3 DNA reads TGTGCCAGCAGTTACCGCGGACTAGCCCTAGGAAACACCATATATTTT.

A single count supports this clone. This chain connects TRBV6-2 or TRBV6-3 to TRBJ1-5, with D possibly TRBD1 on 5 matching bases. This CDR3 comprises 15 residues. Trimming left V 5 bases short and J 5 bases short, with 16 bases between. Germline assignment: CDR1 MNHEY and CDR2 SVGEGT. CDR3 loop: CASSGQGWTHQPQHF. As DNA, the CDR3 is TGTGCCAGCAGTGGTCAGGGATGGACACATCAGCCCCAGCATTTT.

The rearrangement uses TRBV3-1 (or the pseudogene TRBV3-2) and TRBJ2-2, with TRBD1 matching 8 bases. The CDR3 runs 15 residues. Germline V gene lookup returns CDR1 LGHDT and CDR2 YNNKEL (reference sequence). Trimming removed 4 bases from V and 2 bases from J; junction bases left unmatched: 3. CDR3 in amino acids: CASSRTGINTGELFF. CDR3 nucleotide sequence: TGTGCCAGCAGCCGGACAGGGATAAACACCGGGGAGCTGTTTTTT.

This clone has a single count. The rearrangement uses TRBV11-3 and TRBJ2-5, with D perhaps matching TRBD2 (5 bases). CDR3 length equals 13 residues. CDR1 is SGHNT, CDR2 YENEEA, per germline. Trimming took 5 bases from V and 2 from J, leaving 9 bases between them. The CDR3 DNA reads TGTGCCAGCAGCCGGACTCTTCAAGAGACCCAGTACTTC. Its translation: CASSRTLQETQYF.

The chain uses TRBV11-2 and TRBJ1-1; no firm D call. V lost 3 bases, J lost 0 bases, and 11 bases lay in between. The CDR3 runs to 15 residues. Germline CDR1 reads SGHAT; CDR2 reads FQNNGV. In DNA, the CDR3 is TGTGCCAGCAGCTTCGGCGGCAACATGAACACTGAAGCTTTCTTT. This gives the protein CASSFGGNMNTEAFF.

V usage is TRBV3-1 (or the pseudogene TRBV3-2) and J usage is TRBJ2-7, with D possibly being TRBD2 (6 bases). V was shortened by 4 bases and J by 6 bases, with 19 bases between the two germline ends. CDR3 length equals 15 residues. Germline CDR1 reads LGHDT; CDR2 reads YNNKEL (reference sequence). The CDR3 bases are TGTGCCAGCAGCCTGGAGGGCCACACCTTCACCGAGCAGTACTTC. The encoded protein is CASSLEGHTFTEQYF.

V and J are TRBV9 and TRBJ1-1; D remains ambiguous. Per the germline V gene, CDR1 is SGDLS and CDR2 is YYNGEE. This CDR3 contains 15 residues. V was shortened by 0 bases and J by 2 bases, with 11 bases between the two germline ends. The CDR3 sequence: CASSVGGGYNTEAFF. In DNA form, the CDR3 reads TGTGCCAGCAGCGTAGGAGGAGGGTACAACACTGAAGCTTTCTTT.

This chain connects TRBV11-2 to TRBJ1-5, with 8 bases aligning to TRBD1. The germline gives CDR1 SGHAT, CDR2 FQNNGV. CDR3 length equals 15 residues. Trimming at V came to 5 bases and at J to 6 bases, leaving 9 bases not matched to a gene. CDR3 in DNA: TGTGCCAGCAGCCCGAGCAGGGACAGGCCTCAGCCCCAGCATTTT. Translating it yields CASSPSRDRPQPQHF.

This chain links TRBV27 with TRBJ2-5, with D possibly TRBD2 on 5 matching bases. The ends were cut back, 5 bases at V and 9 bases at J, with 25 bases in the middle. CDR3 length equals 16 residues. Germline V gives CDR1 MNHEY, CDR2 SMNVEV (reference sequence). CDR3 protein: CASSPLLVRATASQYF. The CDR3 DNA follows: TGTGCCAGCAGTCCCCTACTAGTTAGGGCCACAGCGTCCCAGTACTTC.

The rearrangement uses TRBV5-4 and TRBJ1-6; a weak D match, TRBD1 (6 bases). Germline values: CDR1 SGHNT, CDR2 YYREEE (reference sequence). V was pared by 2 bases and J by 0 bases, with 15 bases between. This CDR3 spans 18 amino acids. The DNA of the CDR3 is TGTGCCAGCAGCTTCTCCGTTGGACAGAGCTCCTATAATTCACCCCTCCACTTT. This encodes CASSFSVGQSSYNSPLHF.

Here the CDR3 DNA reads TGTGCCAGCTCACCCCCCAGAGGGCCCAGCTATGGCTACACCTTC. Protein product: CASSPPRGPSYGYTF. The gene calls are TRBV18 and TRBJ1-2; D unresolved. Germline-derived CDR1 and CDR2 are KGHSH and LQKENI. Trimming took off 3 bases at V and 4 bases at J, with 15 bases between the two ends. This CDR3 has 15 amino acids.